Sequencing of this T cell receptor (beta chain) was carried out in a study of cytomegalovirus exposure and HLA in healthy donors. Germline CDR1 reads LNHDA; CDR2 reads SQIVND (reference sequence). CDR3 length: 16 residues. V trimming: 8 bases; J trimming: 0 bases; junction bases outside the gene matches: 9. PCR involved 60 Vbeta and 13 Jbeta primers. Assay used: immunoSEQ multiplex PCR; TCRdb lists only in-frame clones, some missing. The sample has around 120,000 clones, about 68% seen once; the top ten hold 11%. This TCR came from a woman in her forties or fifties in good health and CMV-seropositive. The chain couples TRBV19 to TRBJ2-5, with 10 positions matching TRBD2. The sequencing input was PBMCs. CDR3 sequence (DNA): TGTGCCAGTGGTTCCCTAGCGGGGGTCAACCAAGAGACCCAGTACTTC. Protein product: CASGSLAGVNQETQYF.